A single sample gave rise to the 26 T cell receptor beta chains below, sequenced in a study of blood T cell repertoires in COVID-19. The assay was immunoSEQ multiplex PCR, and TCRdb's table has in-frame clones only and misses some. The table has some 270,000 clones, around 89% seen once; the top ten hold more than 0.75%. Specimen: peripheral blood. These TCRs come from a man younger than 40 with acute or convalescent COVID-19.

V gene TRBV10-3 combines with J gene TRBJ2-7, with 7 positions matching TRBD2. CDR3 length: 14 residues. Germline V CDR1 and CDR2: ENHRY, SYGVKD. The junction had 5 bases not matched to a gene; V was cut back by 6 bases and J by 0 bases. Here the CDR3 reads CAIRLAGTSYEQYF. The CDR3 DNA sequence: TGTGCCATCAGGTTAGCGGGCACCTCCTACGAGCAGTACTTC.

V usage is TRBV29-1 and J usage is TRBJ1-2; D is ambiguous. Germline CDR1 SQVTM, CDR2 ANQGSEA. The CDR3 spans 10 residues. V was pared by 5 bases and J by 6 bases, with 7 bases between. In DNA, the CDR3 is TGCAGCGTTCTCCGAGATGGCTACACCTTC. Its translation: CSVLRDGYTF.

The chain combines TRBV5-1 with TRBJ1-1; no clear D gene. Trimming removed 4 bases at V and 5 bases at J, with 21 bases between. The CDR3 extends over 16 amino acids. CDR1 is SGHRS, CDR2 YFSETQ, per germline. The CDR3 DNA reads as TGCGCCAGCAGCCAGGTCCCGACCCCGGAGGTGACTGAAGCTTTCTTT. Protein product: CASSQVPTPEVTEAFF.

This CDR3 reads CASSWRTSGTGHEQYF. For the CDR3, the DNA is TGTGCCAGCAGCTGGAGGACTAGCGGGACGGGTCACGAGCAGTACTTC. The chain links TRBV11-2 to TRBJ2-7, with 12 bases matching TRBD2. CDR3 length: 16 residues. Germline V gene data show CDR1 as SGHAT and CDR2 as FQNNGV. V gave up 4 bases and J gave up 5 bases; unmatched junction bases: 9. The full variable domain, completed using reference TRBV11-2 and TRBJ2-7, is EAGVAQSPRYKIIEKRQSVAFWCNPISGHATLYWYQQILGQGPKLLIQFQNNGVVDDSQLPKDRFSAERLKGVDSTLKIQPAKLEDSAVYLCASSWRTSGTGHEQYFGPGTRLTVT.

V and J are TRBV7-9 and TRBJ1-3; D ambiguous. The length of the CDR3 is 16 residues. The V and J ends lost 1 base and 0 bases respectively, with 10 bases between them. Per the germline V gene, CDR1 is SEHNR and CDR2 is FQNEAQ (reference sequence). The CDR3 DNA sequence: TGTGCCAGCAGCTTAGTCCGACAAATCTCTGGAAACACCATATATTTT. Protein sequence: CASSLVRQISGNTIYF.

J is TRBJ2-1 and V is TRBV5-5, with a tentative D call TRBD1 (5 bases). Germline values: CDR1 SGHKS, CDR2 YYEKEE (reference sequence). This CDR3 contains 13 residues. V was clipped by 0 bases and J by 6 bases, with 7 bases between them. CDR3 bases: TGTGCCAGCAGCTTGGGCAGGGTCAATGAGCAGTTCTTC. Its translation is CASSLGRVNEQFF.

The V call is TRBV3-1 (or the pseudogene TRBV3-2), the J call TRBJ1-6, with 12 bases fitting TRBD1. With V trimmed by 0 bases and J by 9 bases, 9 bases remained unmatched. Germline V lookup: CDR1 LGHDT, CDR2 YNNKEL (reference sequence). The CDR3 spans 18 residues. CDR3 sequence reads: CASSQDRAGTGGRSPLHF. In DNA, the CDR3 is TGTGCCAGCAGCCAAGATAGGGCCGGGACAGGGGGCCGTTCACCCCTCCACTTT.

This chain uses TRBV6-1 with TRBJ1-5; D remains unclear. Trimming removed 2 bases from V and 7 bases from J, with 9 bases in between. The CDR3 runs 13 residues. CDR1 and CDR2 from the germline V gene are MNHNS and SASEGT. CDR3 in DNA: TGTGCCAGCAGTGAACAGAAGAGGCAGCCCCAGCATTTT. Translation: CASSEQKRQPQHF.

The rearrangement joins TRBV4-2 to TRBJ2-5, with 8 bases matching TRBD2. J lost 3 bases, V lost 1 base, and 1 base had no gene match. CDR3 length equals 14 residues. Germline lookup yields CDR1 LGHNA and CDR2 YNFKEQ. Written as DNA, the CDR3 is TGTGCCAGCAGCCAAGCGGGGGGGGAAGAGACCCAGTACTTC. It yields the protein CASSQAGGEETQYF.

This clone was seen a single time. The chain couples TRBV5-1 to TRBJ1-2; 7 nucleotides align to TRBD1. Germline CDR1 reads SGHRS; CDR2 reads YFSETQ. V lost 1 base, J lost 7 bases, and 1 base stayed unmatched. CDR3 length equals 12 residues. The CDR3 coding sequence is TGCGCCAGCAGCTTGCCAGGGGGTGGCTACACCTTC. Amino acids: CASSLPGGGYTF.

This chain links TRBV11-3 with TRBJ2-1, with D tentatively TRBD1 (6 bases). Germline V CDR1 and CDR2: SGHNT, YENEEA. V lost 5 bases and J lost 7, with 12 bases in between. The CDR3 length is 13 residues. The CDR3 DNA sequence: TGTGCCAGCAGCCTGGGGACATTGAATGAGCAGTTCTTC. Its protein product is CASSLGTLNEQFF.

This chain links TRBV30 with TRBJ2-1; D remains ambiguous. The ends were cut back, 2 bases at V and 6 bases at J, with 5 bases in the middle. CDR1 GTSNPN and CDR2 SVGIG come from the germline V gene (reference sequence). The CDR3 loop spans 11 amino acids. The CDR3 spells CAWSPLNEQFF. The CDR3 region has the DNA TGTGCCTGGAGTCCTCTCAATGAGCAGTTCTTC.

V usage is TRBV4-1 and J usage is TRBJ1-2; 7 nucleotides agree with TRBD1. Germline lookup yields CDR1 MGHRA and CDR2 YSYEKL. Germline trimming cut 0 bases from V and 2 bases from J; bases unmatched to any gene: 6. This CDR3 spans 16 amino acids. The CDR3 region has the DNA TGCGCCAGCAGCCAAGATTCAGGGGGTGGGAACTATGGCTACACCTTC. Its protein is CASSQDSGGGNYGYTF.

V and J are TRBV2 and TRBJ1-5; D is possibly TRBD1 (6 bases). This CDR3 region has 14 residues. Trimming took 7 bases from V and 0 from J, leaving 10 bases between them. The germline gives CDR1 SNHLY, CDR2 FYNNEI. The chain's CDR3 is CASTQGNSNQPQHF. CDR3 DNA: TGTGCCAGCACTCAGGGGAATAGCAATCAGCCCCAGCATTTT.

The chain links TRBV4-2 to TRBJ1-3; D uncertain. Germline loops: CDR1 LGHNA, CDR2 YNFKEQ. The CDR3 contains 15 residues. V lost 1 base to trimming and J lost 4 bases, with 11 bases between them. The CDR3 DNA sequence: TGTGCCAGCAGCCAAGGTCACGGTCGGGGAAACACCATATATTTT. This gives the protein CASSQGHGRGNTIYF.

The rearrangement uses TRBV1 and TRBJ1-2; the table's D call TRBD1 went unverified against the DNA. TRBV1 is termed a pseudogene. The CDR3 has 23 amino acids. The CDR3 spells CTSSLRRAAASFIISQDYYGYTF. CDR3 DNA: TGCACCAGCAGCCTCCGCAGGGCAGCCGCGAGTTTTATCATATCCCAAGATTACTATGGCTACACCTTC.

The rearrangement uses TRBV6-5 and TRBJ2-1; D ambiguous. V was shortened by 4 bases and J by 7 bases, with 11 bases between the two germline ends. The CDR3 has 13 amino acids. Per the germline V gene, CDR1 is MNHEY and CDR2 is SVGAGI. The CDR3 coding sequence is TGTGCCAGCAGTTTAAACAGACCAAATGAGCAGTTCTTC. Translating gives CASSLNRPNEQFF.

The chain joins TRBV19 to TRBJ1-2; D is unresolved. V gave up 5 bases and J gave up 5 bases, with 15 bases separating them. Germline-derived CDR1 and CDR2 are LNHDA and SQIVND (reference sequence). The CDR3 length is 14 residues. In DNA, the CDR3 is TGTGCCAGTAGTCCCCTACTGCGCGGGTATGGCTACACCTTC. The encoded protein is CASSPLLRGYGYTF.

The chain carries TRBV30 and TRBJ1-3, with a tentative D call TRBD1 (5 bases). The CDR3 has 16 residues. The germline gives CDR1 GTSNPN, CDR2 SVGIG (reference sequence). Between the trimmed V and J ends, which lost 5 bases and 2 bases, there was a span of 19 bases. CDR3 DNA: TGTGCCTGGGCCCCTATGATAGGGGTCGCTGGAAACACCATATATTTT. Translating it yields CAWAPMIGVAGNTIYF. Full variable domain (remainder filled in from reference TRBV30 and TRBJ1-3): SQTIHQWPATLVQPVGSPLSLECTVEGTSNPNLYWYRQAAGRGLQLLFYSVGIGQISSEVPQNLSASRPQDRQFILSSKKLLLSDSGFYLCAWAPMIGVAGNTIYFGEGSWLTVV.

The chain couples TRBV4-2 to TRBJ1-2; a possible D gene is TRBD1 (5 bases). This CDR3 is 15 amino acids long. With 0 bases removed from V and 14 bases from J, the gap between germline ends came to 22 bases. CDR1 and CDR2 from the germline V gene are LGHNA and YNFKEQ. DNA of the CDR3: TGTGCCAGCAGCCAAGAGGTATGGCAGGGATTGTTAACTACCTTC. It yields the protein CASSQEVWQGLLTTF.

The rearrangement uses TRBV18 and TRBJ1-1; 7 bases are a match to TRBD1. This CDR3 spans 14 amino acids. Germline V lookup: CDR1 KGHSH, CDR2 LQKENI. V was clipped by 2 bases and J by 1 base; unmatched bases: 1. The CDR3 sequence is CASSPRDRNTEAFF. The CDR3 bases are TGTGCCAGCTCACCAAGGGACAGGAACACTGAAGCTTTCTTT.

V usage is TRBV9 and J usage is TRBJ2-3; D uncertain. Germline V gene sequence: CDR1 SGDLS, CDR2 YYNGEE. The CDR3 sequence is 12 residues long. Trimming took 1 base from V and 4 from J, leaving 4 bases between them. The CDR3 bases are TGTGCCAGCAGCGTATCATCAGATACGCAGTATTTT. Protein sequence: CASSVSSDTQYF.

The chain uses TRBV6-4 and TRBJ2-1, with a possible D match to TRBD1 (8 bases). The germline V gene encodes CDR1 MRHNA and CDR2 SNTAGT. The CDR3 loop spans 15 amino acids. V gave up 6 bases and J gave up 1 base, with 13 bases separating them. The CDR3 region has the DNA TGTGCCAGCAGGACAGGGGAGGGATCCTACAATGAGCAGTTCTTC. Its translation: CASRTGEGSYNEQFF.

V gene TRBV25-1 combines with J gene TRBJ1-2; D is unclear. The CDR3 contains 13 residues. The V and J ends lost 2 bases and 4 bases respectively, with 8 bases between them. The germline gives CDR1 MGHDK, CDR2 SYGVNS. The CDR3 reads CASSEGPAYGYTF. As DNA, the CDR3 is TGTGCCAGCAGTGAAGGGCCTGCCTATGGCTACACCTTC.

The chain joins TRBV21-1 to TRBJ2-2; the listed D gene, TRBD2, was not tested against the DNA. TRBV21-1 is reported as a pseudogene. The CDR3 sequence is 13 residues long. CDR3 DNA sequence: TGTGCCAGCAGCAAGGAGGGGACCGGGGAGCTGTTTTTT. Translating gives CASSKEGTGELFF.

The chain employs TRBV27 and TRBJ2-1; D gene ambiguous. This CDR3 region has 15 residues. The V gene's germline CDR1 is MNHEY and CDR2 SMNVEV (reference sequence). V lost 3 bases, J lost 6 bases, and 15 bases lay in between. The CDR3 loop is CASSFEAAPSNEQFF. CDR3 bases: TGTGCCAGCAGTTTCGAGGCAGCGCCTTCCAATGAGCAGTTCTTC.